Listed here are 22 T cell receptor beta chains from one sample, sequenced in a study of T cell responses to AZD1222 COVID-19 vaccine. Profiling relied on immunoSEQ multiplex PCR, and the TCRdb table lists in-frame clones only, not all of them. The sample contains 110,000 or so clones, about nine tenths of which appear only once. Sequenced material: peripheral blood, taken 28 days after the second AZD1222 dose. The receptors were sampled from an adult who received the AZD1222 COVID-19 vaccine.

The chain couples TRBV12-3 or TRBV12-4 to TRBJ1-3, with D hard to call. The CDR3 spans 13 residues. V was cut by 3 bases and J by 1 base, with 4 bases left in between. This CDR3 reads CASSLNSGNTIYF. In DNA form, the CDR3 reads TGTGCCAGCAGTTTGAATTCTGGAAACACCATATATTTT.

This clone was seen just once. The chain combines TRBV7-2 with TRBJ1-1; no reliable D call. Germline V gene lookup returns CDR1 SGHTA and CDR2 FQGNSA. This CDR3 contains 13 residues. The V end lost 2 bases, the J end lost 1 base, and 5 bases lay between the germline ends. CDR3 loop: CASSLFQNTEAFF. For the CDR3, the DNA is TGTGCCAGCAGCTTATTCCAGAACACTGAAGCTTTCTTT.

The V call is TRBV7-8, the J call TRBJ1-6; maybe TRBD1 (5 bases). The CDR3 consists of 15 residues. Germline CDR1 reads SGHVS; CDR2 reads FQNEAQ. V dropped 5 bases and J dropped 10 bases, with 18 bases sitting between them. This chain's CDR3 is CASSTYSRERSPLHF. DNA for the CDR3: TGTGCCAGCAGCACATATTCCAGGGAGCGGTCACCCCTCCACTTT.

The rearrangement joins TRBV11-2 to TRBJ2-7, with D perhaps matching TRBD1 (5 bases). V lost 1 base and J lost 3, with 10 bases in between. The CDR3 runs 14 residues. Germline CDR1 SGHAT, CDR2 FQNNGV. The CDR3 DNA sequence: TGTGCCAGCAGCTTAGTGGGCCAGGGCTACGAGCAGTACTTC. Amino acids: CASSLVGQGYEQYF.

The chain has TRBV27 and TRBJ2-1; TRBD2 matches 8 bases. V shed 2 bases, J shed 6 bases, and the junction held 9 bases outside the gene matches. Germline V lookup: CDR1 MNHEY, CDR2 SMNVEV (reference sequence). The CDR3 consists of 16 residues. CDR3 region: CASSLPSGGVSNEQFF. In nucleotides, the CDR3 is TGTGCCAGCAGTTTACCCAGCGGGGGAGTATCCAATGAGCAGTTCTTC.

This clone was counted once. The chain joins TRBV2 to TRBJ2-3; D remains unclear. This CDR3 has 15 residues. The V end was cut by 6 bases, the J end by 2 bases, with 15 bases between. Germline CDR1 SNHLY, CDR2 FYNNEI. CDR3 in DNA: TGTGCCAGCAGAGTATCAAAAGCCGCCACAGATACGCAGTATTTT. Protein: CASRVSKAATDTQYF.

The chain links TRBV19 to TRBJ1-1; D call uncertain. The CDR3 extends over 15 amino acids. Germline V gene data show CDR1 as LNHDA and CDR2 as SQIVND (reference sequence). Trimming pared 0 bases from V and 0 bases from J, leaving 8 bases between. CDR3 region: CASSIDGNMNTEAFF. The CDR3 DNA sequence: TGTGCCAGTAGTATAGATGGGAATATGAACACTGAAGCTTTCTTT.

The genes are TRBV2 and TRBJ1-1, with a tentative D call TRBD1 (5 bases). The CDR3 runs 13 residues. Trimming stripped 8 bases from V and 3 bases from J, with 13 bases between. Per the germline V gene, CDR1 is SNHLY and CDR2 is FYNNEI. CDR3 sequence: CASCSTEYTEAFF. CDR3 nucleotides: TGTGCCAGCTGTTCGACAGAATACACTGAAGCTTTCTTT. The variable domain in full, completed from reference TRBV2 and TRBJ1-1, reads EPEVTQTPSHQVTQMGQEVILRCVPISNHLYFYWYRQILGQKVEFLVSFYNNEISEKSEIFDDQFSVERPDGSNFTLKIRSTKLEDSAMYFCASCSTEYTEAFFGQGTRLTVV.

The chain is built from TRBV15 and TRBJ2-7; D is uncertain. Trimming pared 1 base from V and 5 bases from J, leaving 6 bases between. Germline CDR1 is LNHNV and CDR2 is YYDKDF (reference sequence). This CDR3 contains 12 residues. CDR3 in amino acids: CATSRVGNEQYF. Here the CDR3 DNA reads TGTGCCACCAGCAGAGTAGGTAACGAGCAGTACTTC.

This chain connects TRBV19 to TRBJ1-2, with D uncertain. V was shortened by 10 bases and J by 0 bases, with 21 bases between the two germline ends. The CDR3 loop spans 16 amino acids. Germline CDR1 reads LNHDA; CDR2 reads SQIVND (reference sequence). The CDR3 is CATCKGATNSNYGYTF. The CDR3 DNA follows: TGTGCCACCTGCAAGGGCGCGACGAATTCTAACTATGGCTACACCTTC.

The CDR3 sequence: CASSDHPWGEQYF. CDR3 DNA: TGTGCCAGCAGTGACCATCCGTGGGGCGAGCAGTACTTC. The chain couples TRBV6-2 or TRBV6-3 to TRBJ2-7, with D hard to call. Germline V gene data show CDR1 as MNHEY and CDR2 as SVGEGT. The CDR3 runs to 13 residues. V dropped 5 bases and J dropped 6 bases, with 14 bases sitting between them.

The CDR3, as DNA: TGCGCCAGCAGCCTCCAGGGGTTCACTGAAGCTTTCTTT. This sequence encodes CASSLQGFTEAFF. The chain links TRBV5-1 to TRBJ1-1; a possible D gene is TRBD1 (6 bases). Trimming shortened V by 4 bases and J by 4 bases, and 11 bases separated the two germline ends. CDR1 SGHRS and CDR2 YFSETQ come from the germline V gene. CDR3 length: 13 amino acids.

CDR3 nucleotide sequence: TGTGCCAGCAGTCGAAATGCCGGATTTGGGGAAAAACTGTTTTTT. Translated: CASSRNAGFGEKLFF. The chain employs TRBV25-1 and TRBJ1-4; D gene ambiguous. Trimming took 5 bases from V and 8 from J, leaving 18 bases between them. Germline assignment: CDR1 MGHDK and CDR2 SYGVNS. The CDR3 covers 15 residues.

The V gene is TRBV7-9, the J gene TRBJ2-1; D ambiguous. Germline values: CDR1 SEHNR, CDR2 FQNEAQ (reference sequence). This CDR3 is built from 16 residues. Between the trimmed V and J ends, which lost 2 bases and 1 base, there was a span of 12 bases. The CDR3 protein is CASSLIRAVSYNEQFF. The CDR3 coding sequence is TGTGCCAGCAGCTTAATTCGGGCAGTATCCTACAATGAGCAGTTCTTC.

The genes are TRBV27 and TRBJ1-1; TRBD1 matches at 9 bases. V was clipped by 6 bases and J by 2 bases; unmatched bases: 4. The CDR3 is 14 residues long. CDR1 is MNHEY and CDR2 is SMNVEV in the germline V gene (reference sequence). CDR3 loop: CASRKGQGNTEAFF. As DNA, the CDR3 is TGTGCCAGCAGGAAGGGACAGGGTAACACTGAAGCTTTCTTT.

The rearrangement joins TRBV14 to TRBJ2-7; 9 bases align to TRBD1. With V trimmed by 2 bases and J by 1 base, 3 bases remained unmatched. The V gene's germline CDR1 is SGHDN and CDR2 FVKESK. The CDR3 runs 15 residues. CDR3 coding DNA: TGTGCCAGCAGCCAACCCGGGACAGGGTCCTACGAGCAGTACTTC. Its translation is CASSQPGTGSYEQYF.

The rearrangement joins TRBV15 to TRBJ2-7, with D possibly TRBD1 on 5 matching bases. The germline V gene encodes CDR1 LNHNV and CDR2 YYDKDF (reference sequence). V lost 0 bases and J lost 5, with 11 bases in between. The length of the CDR3 is 14 residues. This chain's CDR3 is CATSRDRANHEQYF. CDR3 in DNA: TGTGCCACCAGCAGAGACAGGGCCAACCACGAGCAGTACTTC.

The V call is TRBV18, the J call TRBJ1-6; 8 bases map to TRBD1. CDR1 and CDR2 from the germline V gene are KGHSH and LQKENI. The CDR3 has 15 amino acids. Trimming cost V 2 bases and J 7 bases; bases outside gene matches: 4. Here the CDR3 reads CASSPMGQENSPLHF. CDR3 in DNA: TGTGCCAGCTCACCAATGGGACAGGAGAATTCACCCCTCCACTTT. The full variable domain, completed using reference TRBV18 and TRBJ1-6, is NAGVMQNPRHLVRRRGQEARLRCSPMKGHSHVYWYRQLPEEGLKFMVYLQKENIIDESGMPKERFSAEFPKEGPSILRIQQVVRGDSAAYFCASSPMGQENSPLHFGNGTRLTVT.

V is TRBV3-1 (or the pseudogene TRBV3-2) and J is TRBJ1-2, with 7 bases fitting TRBD1. This CDR3 region has 12 residues. Per the germline V gene, CDR1 is LGHDT and CDR2 is YNNKEL (reference sequence). The V and J ends lost 4 bases and 6 bases, in that order; junction bases with no gene match: 2. This CDR3 is CASSLGTDGYTF. DNA for the CDR3: TGTGCCAGCAGCCTCGGGACAGATGGCTACACCTTC.

This clone was seen only once. V usage is TRBV11-2 and J usage is TRBJ2-2; TRBD2 matches at 11 bases. CDR1 SGHAT and CDR2 FQNNGV come from the germline V gene. CDR3 length: 16 residues. Trimming removed 6 bases from V and 4 bases from J; junction bases left unmatched: 7. The chain's CDR3 is CASRNLAGGFTGELFF. The CDR3 nucleotides are TGTGCCAGCAGGAACCTAGCGGGGGGATTCACCGGGGAGCTGTTTTTT.

Only one count was recorded for this clone. V usage is TRBV10-3 and J usage is TRBJ2-7; no clear D gene. The CDR3 runs 13 residues. Looked up from germline, CDR1 is ENHRY and CDR2 is SYGVKD. V was clipped by 7 bases and J by 1 base, with 11 bases between them. The CDR3 coding sequence is TGTGCCATCACCGAGGACGGATCCTACGAGCAGTACTTC. Its protein product is CAITEDGSYEQYF.

The chain links TRBV7-2 to TRBJ2-3, with 8 bases identical to TRBD2. The trim removed 4 bases at V and 5 bases at J, leaving 17 bases unmatched. The germline gives CDR1 SGHTA, CDR2 FQGNSA. This CDR3 has 18 amino acids. CDR3: CASSSGGIRGPWGDTQYF. The CDR3 bases are TGTGCCAGCAGCTCGGGGGGGATCAGGGGTCCATGGGGAGATACGCAGTATTTT. The whole variable domain, filled in from reference TRBV7-2 and TRBJ2-3, reads GAGVSQSPSNKVTEKGKDVELRCDPISGHTALYWYRQSLGQGLEFLIYFQGNSAPDKSGLPSDRFSAERTGGSVSTLTIQRTQQEDSAVYLCASSSGGIRGPWGDTQYFGPGTRLTVL.